This T cell receptor beta chain derives from a study of blood T cell repertoires in COVID-19. Study-level background: Some COVID-19 samples were acute and others convalescent; all came from the United States, Italy and Spain. T cells, B-cell-depleted T cells, or PBMCs provided the cDNA or gDNA that served as material.

Donors were grouped by their self-reported clinical history. As handled by the study authors: Reference gene primer amplification yielded estimated nucleated cell counts. Measured with immunoSEQ multiplex PCR; TCRdb has only the in-frame clones, and not every one. Clone size and V and J calls were adopted from that table, with D and trimming inferred from the DNA. This table has 250,000 to 400,000 clones, roughly nine tenths appearing once. Trimming took off 1 base at V and 4 bases at J, with 11 bases between the two ends. Germline loops: CDR1 SGHRS, CDR2 YFSETQ. The CDR3 runs to 15 residues. This TCR derives from a man aged 55 to 70 who had recovered from COVID-19. The material sequenced was PBMCs or T cells enriched from blood (not recorded which). The chain combines TRBV5-1 with TRBJ2-2; no firm D call. The CDR3 spells CASSLFGVVTGELFF. CDR3 in DNA: TGCGCCAGCAGCTTGTTTGGAGTCGTCACCGGGGAGCTGTTTTTT. Variable domain in full (rest from reference TRBV5-1 and TRBJ2-2): KAGVTQTPRYLIKTRGQQVTLSCSPISGHRSVSWYQQTPGQGLQFLFEYFSETQRNKGNFPGRFSGRQFSNSRSEMNVSTLELGDSALYLCASSLFGVVTGELFFGEGSRLTVL.